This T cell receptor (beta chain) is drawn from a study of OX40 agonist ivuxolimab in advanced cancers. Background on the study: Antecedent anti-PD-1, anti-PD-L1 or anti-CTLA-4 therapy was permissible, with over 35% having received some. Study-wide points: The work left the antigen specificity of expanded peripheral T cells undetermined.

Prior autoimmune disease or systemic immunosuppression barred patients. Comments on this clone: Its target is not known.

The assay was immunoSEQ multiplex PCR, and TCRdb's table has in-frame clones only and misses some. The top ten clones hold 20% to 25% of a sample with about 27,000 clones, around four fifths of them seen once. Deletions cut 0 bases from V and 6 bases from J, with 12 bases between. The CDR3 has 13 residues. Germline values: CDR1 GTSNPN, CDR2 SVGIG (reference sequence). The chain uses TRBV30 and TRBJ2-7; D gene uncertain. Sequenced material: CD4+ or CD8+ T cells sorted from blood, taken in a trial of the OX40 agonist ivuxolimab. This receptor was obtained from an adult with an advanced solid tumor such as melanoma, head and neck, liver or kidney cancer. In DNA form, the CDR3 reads TGTGCCTGGAGTGTAAATGTGGACGGCGAGCAGTACTTC. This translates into CAWSVNVDGEQYF.